This T cell receptor beta chain appears in the sequencing data of a study of CD4 and CD8 cells across lung adenocarcinoma regions. Each CDR3 protein gets one entry after TCRdb re-called the PCR reads with MiXCR. The sample has around 20,000 distinct CDR3 sequences, roughly half seen once. Donors had localized lung adenocarcinoma, a non-small cell lung cancer. This clonotype was found many times. Sequencing used CD8+ T cells from the center of a lung tumor. The source is a female donor with lung adenocarcinoma. The CD4 and CD8 labels of this study may be unreliable.

Here the CDR3 DNA reads TGTGCCAGCAGCTTCAACCGGGAGGAGACCCAGTACTTC. It yields the protein CASSFNREETQYF. The chain is built from TRBV27 and TRBJ2-5; perhaps TRBD2 as D (6 bases). This CDR3 is 13 amino acids long. Trimming cost V 6 bases and J 5 bases, with 13 bases left between them. Germline values: CDR1 MNHEY, CDR2 SMNVEV (reference sequence).